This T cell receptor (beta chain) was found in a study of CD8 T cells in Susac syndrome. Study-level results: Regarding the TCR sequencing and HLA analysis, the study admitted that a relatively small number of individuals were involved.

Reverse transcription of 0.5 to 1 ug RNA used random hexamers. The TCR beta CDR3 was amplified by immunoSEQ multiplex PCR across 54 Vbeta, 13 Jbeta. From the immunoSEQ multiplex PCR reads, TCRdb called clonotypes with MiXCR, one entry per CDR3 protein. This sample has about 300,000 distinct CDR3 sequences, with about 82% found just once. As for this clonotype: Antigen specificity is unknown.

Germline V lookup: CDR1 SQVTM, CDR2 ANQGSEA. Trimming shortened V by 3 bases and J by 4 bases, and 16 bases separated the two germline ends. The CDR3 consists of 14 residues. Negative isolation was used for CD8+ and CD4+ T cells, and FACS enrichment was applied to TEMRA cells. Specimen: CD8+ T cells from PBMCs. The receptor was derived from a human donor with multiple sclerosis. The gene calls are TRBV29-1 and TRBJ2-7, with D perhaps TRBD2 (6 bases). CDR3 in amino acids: CSVEGTSLPYEQYF. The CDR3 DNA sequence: TGCAGCGTTGAGGGCACTAGCTTACCTTACGAGCAGTACTTC.